Following are 11 T cell receptor beta chains from one sample sequenced in a study of shared clonotypes between healthy human individuals. The table came from immunoSEQ multiplex PCR; TCRdb's copy has only in-frame clones and leaves some out. The sample has roughly 1 million clones; about 80% are singletons. Source material: memory CD4+ T cells sorted from blood. Stated subset: CD45RA-negative fraction. The receptors were sampled from a man between 18 and 35 years old in good health.

The V gene is TRBV2, the J gene TRBJ2-5; D remains unclear. V lost 9 bases and J lost 1, with 12 bases in between. Germline V CDR1 and CDR2: SNHLY, FYNNEI. The CDR3 consists of 13 residues. The CDR3 sequence is CASALGPQETQYF. The CDR3 nucleotides read TGTGCCAGTGCCTTGGGCCCCCAAGAGACCCAGTACTTC.

In this sample, this clone turned up a few times. The rearrangement links TRBV2 to TRBJ1-2; 8 nucleotides match TRBD1. The CDR3 spans 13 residues. Trimming took 6 bases from V and 8 from J; bases not matched to a gene: 8. Per germline, CDR1 SNHLY and CDR2 FYNNEI. The CDR3 DNA follows: TGTGCCAGCAGCCTCGGACAGGGTAGAGGCTACACCTTC. Its protein product is CASSLGQGRGYTF.

This chain links TRBV28 with TRBJ1-6, with 10 bases that match TRBD1. CDR1 is MDHEN and CDR2 is SYDVKM in the germline V gene. J lost 7 bases, V lost 4 bases, and 1 base had no gene match. The CDR3 consists of 14 residues. CDR3 in amino acids: CASSWDRGNSPLHF. CDR3 DNA sequence: TGTGCCAGCAGTTGGGACAGGGGAAATTCACCCCTCCACTTT.

The chain carries TRBV4-3 and TRBJ2-5, with 9 bases lining up with TRBD2. The CDR3 is 17 amino acids. V trimming: 0 bases; J trimming: 0 bases; junction bases outside the gene matches: 5. Germline assignment: CDR1 LGHNA and CDR2 YSLEER. CDR3 bases: TGCGCCAGCAGCCAAGATAGGCGGGAGGGCCACCAAGAGACCCAGTACTTC. Translated, it gives CASSQDRREGHQETQYF.

The chain recombines TRBV5-1 with TRBJ2-1, with TRBD2 as a possible D gene (6 bases). The V and J ends lost 3 bases and 6 bases respectively, with 16 bases between them. From germline, CDR1 is SGHRS and CDR2 YFSETQ. The CDR3 has 15 amino acids. Written as DNA, the CDR3 is TGCGCCAGCAGCTCGTCCGGTCAGACTAGCAATGAGCAGTTCTTC. It translates to CASSSSGQTSNEQFF.

The chain has TRBV5-5 and TRBJ1-2; 9 nucleotides align to TRBD1. The junction had 6 bases not matched to a gene; V was cut back by 0 bases and J by 6 bases. CDR3 size: 15 residues. From germline, CDR1 is SGHKS and CDR2 YYEKEE (reference sequence). Here the CDR3 reads CASSLDTGGRDGYTF. For the CDR3, the DNA is TGTGCCAGCAGCTTGGATACAGGGGGCAGGGATGGCTACACCTTC.

The V and J genes are TRBV18 and TRBJ2-7; D is uncertain. The germline CDR1 and CDR2 sequences are KGHSH and LQKENI. CDR3 size: 12 residues. V dropped 5 bases and J dropped 6 bases, with 11 bases sitting between them. In DNA form, the CDR3 reads TGTGCCAGCTCAGCGACTTTCGGCGAGCAGTACTTC. Its protein product is CASSATFGEQYF.

The rearrangement links TRBV2 to TRBJ2-2; D gene unclear. Trimming removed 6 bases from V and 4 bases from J, with 9 bases in between. The germline gives CDR1 SNHLY, CDR2 FYNNEI. The length of the CDR3 is 13 residues. Here the CDR3 DNA reads TGTGCCAGCAGAATCAGGTCCACCGGGGAGCTGTTTTTT. Its translation is CASRIRSTGELFF.

This clone appeared a single time. The genes are TRBV6-6 and TRBJ2-7; no reliable D call. The CDR3 covers 11 residues. In germline, CDR1 is MNHNY, CDR2 SVGAGI (reference sequence). Trimming shortened V by 2 bases and J by 8 bases, and 7 bases separated the two germline ends. The CDR3 here is CASSYPTKQYF. The CDR3, as DNA: TGTGCCAGCAGTTACCCGACAAAGCAGTACTTC.

V gene TRBV29-1 combines with J gene TRBJ1-2, with 10 bases fitting TRBD1. The CDR3 runs to 14 residues. Germline lookup yields CDR1 SQVTM and CDR2 ANQGSEA. The J segment lost 4 bases and the V segment lost 7 bases, leaving 9 bases of the junction unmatched. As DNA, the CDR3 is TGCAGCGCCGAGAGGACAGGGGGAAGCTATGGCTACACCTTC. Residues: CSAERTGGSYGYTF.

The chain couples TRBV30 to TRBJ1-1; 7 nucleotides agree with TRBD1. Germline lookup yields CDR1 GTSNPN and CDR2 SVGIG (reference sequence). The V segment lost 3 bases and the J segment 5 bases; nucleotides outside the gene matches: 6. This CDR3 has 13 residues. The CDR3 is CAWRASGGTEAFF. In nucleotides, the CDR3 is TGTGCCTGGAGGGCATCAGGGGGGACTGAAGCTTTCTTT.